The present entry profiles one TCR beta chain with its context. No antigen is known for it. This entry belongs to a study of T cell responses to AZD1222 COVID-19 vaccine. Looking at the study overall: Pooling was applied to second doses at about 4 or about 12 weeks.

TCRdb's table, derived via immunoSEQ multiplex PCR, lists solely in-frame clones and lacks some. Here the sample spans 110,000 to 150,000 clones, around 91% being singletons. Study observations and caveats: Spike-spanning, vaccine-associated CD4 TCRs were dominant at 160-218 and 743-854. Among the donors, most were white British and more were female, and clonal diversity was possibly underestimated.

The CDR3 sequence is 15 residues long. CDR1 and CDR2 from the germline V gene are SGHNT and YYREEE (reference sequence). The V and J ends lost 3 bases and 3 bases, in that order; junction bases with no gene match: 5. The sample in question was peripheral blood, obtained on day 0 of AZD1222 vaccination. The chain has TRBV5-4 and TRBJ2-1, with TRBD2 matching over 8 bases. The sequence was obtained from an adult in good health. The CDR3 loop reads CASSWGGTSYNEQFF. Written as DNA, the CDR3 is TGTGCCAGCAGCTGGGGAGGGACTAGCTACAATGAGCAGTTCTTC.